The rows below give T cell receptor beta chains drawn from one sample of a study of OX40 agonist ivuxolimab in advanced cancers. The table came from immunoSEQ multiplex PCR; TCRdb's copy has only in-frame clones and leaves some out. The sample holds roughly 53,000 clones, 85% to 90% seen once. The specimen was CD4+ or CD8+ T cells sorted from blood, collected in a trial of the OX40 agonist ivuxolimab. The receptors were sampled from an adult with an advanced solid tumor such as melanoma, head and neck, liver or kidney cancer. CDR3s include the opening cysteine and the closing phenylalanine or tryptophan. The D gene is left open where the match is weak. Rows may omit the clone size; those that give it use once, few, many or a size class.

clone_size	d_call	j_call	v_call	cdr3_nt	cdr3_aa
NA	NA	TRBJ2-7	TRBV5-5	TGTGCCAGCAGCTTGGGCCCTAGTTTGTCTGACGAGCAGTACTTC	CASSLGPSLSDEQYF
NA	NA	TRBJ1-1	TRBV14	TGTGCCAGCAGCAAAAAGGGATGGGTTCCTGAAGCTTTCTTT	CASSKKGWVPEAFF
NA	NA	TRBJ2-2	TRBV6-5	TGTGCCAGCAGCACGGGCAGGAACACCGGGGAGCTGTTTTTT	CASSTGRNTGELFF
NA	TRBD2	TRBJ2-5	TRBV7-2	TGTGCCAGCAGCCGAGCGGGAGCTGGAGAGACCCAGTACTTC	CASSRAGAGETQYF
NA	NA	TRBJ2-7	TRBV7-9	TGTGCCAGCAGCCCCGGAGCAAGACGTGGTGGCTACGAGCAGTACTTC	CASSPGARRGGYEQYF
NA	NA	TRBJ2-1	TRBV5-6	TGTGCCAGCAGCTTAAGACTGTACAATGAGCAGTTCTTC	CASSLRLYNEQFF
NA	NA	TRBJ2-7	TRBV5-6	TGTGCCAGCAGCCTTGAAAGCACCGGCGATGAGTACTTC	CASSLESTGDEYF
NA	TRBD1	TRBJ1-1	TRBV29-1	TGCAGCGTGAGGACAGGGGCTGGATATACTGAAGCTTTCTTT	CSVRTGAGYTEAFF
NA	NA	TRBJ2-1	TRBV5-4	TGTGCCAGCAGCCTTAGTGGGGGCTCCTACAATGAGCAGTTCTTC	CASSLSGGSYNEQFF
NA	TRBD1	TRBJ1-2	TRBV7-2	TGTGCCAGCAGCGTGGACAGGGACTATGGCTACACCTTC	CASSVDRDYGYTF
NA	TRBD1	TRBJ1-6	TRBV6-5	TGTGCCAGCAGTTCGGGCCGGACAGGGATCAATTCACCCCTCCACTTT	CASSSGRTGINSPLHF
once	NA	TRBJ2-3	TRBV6-5	TGTGCCAGCAGTTACTCCGCTAGCACAGATACGCAGTATTTT	CASSYSASTDTQYF
NA	NA	TRBJ2-7	TRBV29-1	TGCAGCGTTGAAGGCAGGGATCCCCCCTACGAGCAGTACTTC	CSVEGRDPPYEQYF
once	NA	TRBJ2-5	TRBV7-9	TGTGCCAGCAGCTTCTCTAAAAAGACCCAGTACTTC	CASSFSKKTQYF
NA	NA	TRBJ2-4	TRBV18	TGTGCCAGCTCGTCAGATAGGGAGAGACTAGCCAAAAACATTCAGTACTTC	CASSSDRERLAKNIQYF
NA	TRBD2	TRBJ2-7	TRBV5-1	TGCGCCAGCAGCTTGGCCCCCCCTAGCGGGGGCTCCTACGAGCAGTACTTC	CASSLAPPSGGSYEQYF
NA	TRBD1	TRBJ1-3	TRBV2	TGTGCCAGCAGCCCTGACAGGGGGTCTGGAAACACCATATATTTT	CASSPDRGSGNTIYF
NA	TRBD2	TRBJ2-5	TRBV6-5	TGTGCCAGCAGTTACTCGACTAGCGTCGAGACCCAGTACTTC	CASSYSTSVETQYF
NA	TRBD2	TRBJ2-1	TRBV5-4	TGTGCCAGCAGCCCCGGGGGGGCGGGGGGCTACAATGAGCAGTTCTTC	CASSPGGAGGYNEQFF
NA	NA	TRBJ1-5	TRBV29-1	TGCAGCGTAGGAGACGGGGTCTTGGGAAATCAGCCCCAGCATTTT	CSVGDGVLGNQPQHF
NA	NA	TRBJ1-5	TRBV28	TGTGCCAGCAGTCCAATCCCCCGGCAGCCCCAGCATTTT	CASSPIPRQPQHF
NA	NA	TRBJ2-7	TRBV5-1	TGCGCCAGCAGCTTGGGCGACGAGCAGTACTTC	CASSLGDEQYF
NA	NA	TRBJ1-5	TRBV5-5	TGTGCCAGCAGCAACGGACAGCTAAATCAGCCCCAGCATTTT	CASSNGQLNQPQHF
NA	NA	TRBJ2-7	TRBV7-2	TGTGCCAGCAGCTTATTATGGGAGAAAGGCGAGCAGTACTTC	CASSLLWEKGEQYF
NA	TRBD1	TRBJ2-7	TRBV7-9	TGTGCCAGCAGCTCCGGCCGCGGACAGGGAGTTTCCTCCTACGAGCAGTACTTC	CASSSGRGQGVSSYEQYF
NA	NA	TRBJ2-3	TRBV5-4	TGTGCCGCAGGGGCCTCAACGGCAGATACGCAGTATTTT	CAAGASTADTQYF
once	TRBD1	TRBJ2-2	TRBV25-1	TGTGCCAGCAGTGAAGACAGGGGATCGTGGTACACCGGGGAGCTGTTTTTT	CASSEDRGSWYTGELFF
NA	NA	TRBJ2-1	TRBV7-2	TGTGCCAGCAGCTCGGCCGGACTTAGGAGCAATGAGCAGTTCTTC	CASSSAGLRSNEQFF
NA	NA	TRBJ1-5	TRBV6-1	TGTGCCAGCAGTGGGCAGAATAGCAATCAGCCCCAGCATTTT	CASSGQNSNQPQHF